This T cell receptor beta chain was recorded in a study of CD8+ T cells in alopecia areata. A remark on this clone: The antigen is undetermined.

CDR3 length: 14 amino acids. Germline CDR1 reads SGHDT; CDR2 reads YYEEEE. V shed 1 base and J shed 1 base, with 8 bases lying between them. The authors extracted RNA and reverse transcribed it into cDNA as the sequencing template. Data came from immunoSEQ multiplex PCR; TCRdb stores just in-frame clones and leaves some out. The profile shows roughly 150,000 clones, about 54% of them singletons. Findings of the study overall: Lesional scalp exceeded normal scalp in clonality, especially in alopecia totalis/universalis. Whereas mice showed it more clearly, TCR sharing across patients was murkier, possibly because of HLA.

The clonotype was recovered from a human donor in good health. V usage is TRBV5-6 and J usage is TRBJ1-1, with unresolved D. Sequenced input: CD4+ T cells sorted from blood. CDR3 sequence: CASSLLNPNTEAFF. CDR3 bases: TGTGCCAGCAGCTTGCTAAACCCGAACACTGAAGCTTTCTTT.